This TCR beta chain was obtained from a study of blood T cell repertoires in COVID-19. Study-level information: Collection of acute and convalescent COVID-19 samples took place in the United States, Italy and Spain.

Germline-derived CDR1 and CDR2 are MDHEN and SYDVKM. V dropped 4 bases and J dropped 1 base, with 7 bases sitting between them. The CDR3 extends over 14 amino acids. Sequencing was performed with immunoSEQ multiplex PCR; in TCRdb, only in-frame clones are kept and a portion is missing. In the table there are a few hundred thousand clones, around 83% of which are singletons. Source material: PBMCs or T cells enriched from blood (not recorded which). This TCR derives from a woman aged 45-65 years who had recovered from COVID-19. The V gene is TRBV28, the J gene TRBJ2-2; D gene uncertain. CDR3 sequence (DNA): TGTGCCAGCAGTTGGGCAGGGAACACCGGGGAGCTGTTTTTT. Translated: CASSWAGNTGELFF.